Listed below are T cell receptor beta chains from one sample, sequenced in a study of blood T cell repertoires in COVID-19. The repertoire was sequenced with immunoSEQ multiplex PCR; TCRdb's copy has only in-frame clones and lacks some. The sample comprises about 370,000 clones, over 75% of which are singletons, and around 1% rests with the top ten. The specimen was PBMCs or T cells enriched from blood (not recorded which). These receptors were collected from a man younger than 35 who had recovered from COVID-19. The CDR3 runs from the conserved cysteine through the conserved F or W. A D gene is named only where the DNA matches it firmly.

J gene: TRBJ1-2
V gene: TRBV7-8
CDR3 length: 12
D gene: NA
CDR3 protein: CASSTPPGGYTF

J gene: TRBJ1-6
V gene: TRBV27
CDR3 length: 18
D gene: NA
CDR3 protein: CASSLNFRRVSVNSPLHF

J gene: TRBJ2-4
V gene: TRBV25-1
CDR3 length: 14
D gene: NA
CDR3 protein: CASRPGLAKNIQYF

J gene: TRBJ2-5
V gene: TRBV29-1
CDR3 length: 15
D gene: TRBD2
CDR3 protein: CSVRTSGGPQETQYF

J gene: TRBJ1-1
V gene: TRBV14
CDR3 length: 15
D gene: TRBD1
CDR3 protein: CASGRTGSFFSEAFF

J gene: TRBJ1-1
V gene: TRBV5-1
CDR3 length: 15
D gene: NA
CDR3 protein: CASSLQGRGYTEAFF

J gene: TRBJ1-2
V gene: TRBV5-6
CDR3 length: 13
D gene: NA
CDR3 protein: CASSFRVNYGYTF

J gene: TRBJ2-1
V gene: TRBV6-5
CDR3 length: 15
D gene: TRBD2
CDR3 protein: CASIISGGPNNEQFF

J gene: TRBJ2-3
V gene: TRBV10-3
CDR3 length: 16
D gene: TRBD1
CDR3 protein: CAMGEPDRGSTDTQYF

J gene: TRBJ1-5
V gene: TRBV9
CDR3 length: 14
D gene: NA
CDR3 protein: CASSETVSNQPQHF

J gene: TRBJ1-5
V gene: TRBV19
CDR3 length: 16
D gene: TRBD1
CDR3 protein: CASSILHRGSAQPQHF

J gene: TRBJ2-7
V gene: TRBV6-2/TRBV6-3
CDR3 length: 14
D gene: NA
CDR3 protein: CASSYNQARYEQYF

J gene: TRBJ1-5
V gene: TRBV7-9
CDR3 length: 14
D gene: NA
CDR3 protein: CASSLASVGQPQHF

J gene: TRBJ2-7
V gene: TRBV2
CDR3 length: 15
D gene: TRBD2
CDR3 protein: CASGPRGGHRDEQYF

J gene: TRBJ2-7
V gene: TRBV5-1
CDR3 length: 19
D gene: TRBD2
CDR3 protein: CASSLSPFSSGGISYEQYF

J gene: TRBJ2-7
V gene: TRBV4-2
CDR3 length: 15
D gene: NA
CDR3 protein: CASSQDHGGEYEQYF

J gene: TRBJ1-5
V gene: TRBV27
CDR3 length: 12
D gene: NA
CDR3 protein: CASWDRGQPQHF

J gene: TRBJ1-1
V gene: TRBV6-5
CDR3 length: 14
D gene: NA
CDR3 protein: CASSLRQGSTEAFF

J gene: TRBJ2-1
V gene: TRBV11-3
CDR3 length: 14
D gene: TRBD2
CDR3 protein: CASSVRGGDNEQFF

J gene: TRBJ2-2
V gene: TRBV10-3
CDR3 length: 15
D gene: NA
CDR3 protein: CAISELSGNTGELFF

J gene: TRBJ2-3
V gene: TRBV18
CDR3 length: 13
D gene: NA
CDR3 protein: CASSGPASDTQYF

J gene: TRBJ2-1
V gene: TRBV18
CDR3 length: 16
D gene: TRBD2
CDR3 protein: CASSPDSGMAFNEQFF

J gene: TRBJ1-2
V gene: TRBV2
CDR3 length: 15
D gene: TRBD1
CDR3 protein: CASSEGQGYNYGYTF

J gene: TRBJ2-5
V gene: TRBV21-1
CDR3 length: 16
D gene: NA
CDR3 protein: CASLGGLKGVKETQYF

J gene: TRBJ2-7
V gene: TRBV27
CDR3 length: 15
D gene: NA
CDR3 protein: CASSLLGAGVYEQYF

J gene: TRBJ1-2
V gene: TRBV5-5
CDR3 length: 14
D gene: TRBD1
CDR3 protein: CASRAGQANYGYTF

J gene: TRBJ1-1
V gene: TRBV28
CDR3 length: 14
D gene: NA
CDR3 protein: CASSLRQENTEAFF

J gene: TRBJ1-1
V gene: TRBV9
CDR3 length: 18
D gene: NA
CDR3 protein: CASSPPPSAGYLYTEAFF

J gene: TRBJ2-1
V gene: TRBV2
CDR3 length: 12
D gene: NA
CDR3 protein: CASSGERVTGFF